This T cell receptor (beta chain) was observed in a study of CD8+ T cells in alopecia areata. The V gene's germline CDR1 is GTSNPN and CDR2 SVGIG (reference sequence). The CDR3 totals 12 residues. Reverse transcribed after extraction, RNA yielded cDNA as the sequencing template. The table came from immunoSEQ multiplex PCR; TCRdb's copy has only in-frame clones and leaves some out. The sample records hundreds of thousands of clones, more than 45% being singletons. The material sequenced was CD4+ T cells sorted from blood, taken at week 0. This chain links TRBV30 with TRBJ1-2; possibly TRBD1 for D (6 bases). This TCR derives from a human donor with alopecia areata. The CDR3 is CATNRAGYGYTF. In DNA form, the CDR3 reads TGTGCGACAAACAGGGCGGGCTATGGCTACACCTTC.